This T cell receptor (beta chain) stems from a study of response to subunit inactivated influenza vaccine. Overall study findings and caveats: It was suggested by the authors that few new T cells are recruited by each seasonal influenza vaccination.

As for this clonotype: Antigen specificity is unknown.

CDR3 length equals 13 residues. Germline-derived CDR1 and CDR2 are SGDLS and YYNGEE. V lost 4 bases and J lost 4; bases outside the gene matches: 5. TCRdb ran MiXCR on the RT-PCR reads and lists one entry per CDR3 protein. The table records 430,000 or so distinct CDR3 sequences, approximately 11% of them present only once. This sequence joins TRBV9 and TRBJ2-7; 7 bases are shared with TRBD1. The TCR originated in a man between 50 and 59 years old who received an inactivated influenza vaccine. The sample here was PBMCs from blood, taken roughly 48 days after vaccination. CDR3 in DNA: TGTGCCAGCAGCATAGGGACAGAGTACGAGCAGTACTTC. This encodes CASSIGTEYEQYF.